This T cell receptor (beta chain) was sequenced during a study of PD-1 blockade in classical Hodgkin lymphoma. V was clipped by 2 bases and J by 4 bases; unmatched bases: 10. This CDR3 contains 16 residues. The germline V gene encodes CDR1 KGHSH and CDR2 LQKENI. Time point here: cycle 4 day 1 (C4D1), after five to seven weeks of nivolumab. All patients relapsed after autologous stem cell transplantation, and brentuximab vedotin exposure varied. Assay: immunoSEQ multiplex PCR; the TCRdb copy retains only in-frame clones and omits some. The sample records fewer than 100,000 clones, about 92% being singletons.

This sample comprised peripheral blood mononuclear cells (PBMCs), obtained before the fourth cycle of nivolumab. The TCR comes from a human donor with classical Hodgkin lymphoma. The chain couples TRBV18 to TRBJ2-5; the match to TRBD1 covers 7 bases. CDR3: CASSPAQGDEVETQYF. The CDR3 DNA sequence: TGTGCCAGCTCACCAGCGCAGGGGGACGAGGTAGAGACCCAGTACTTC.